The text below deals with one TCR beta chain. Authors' analysis steps: How many nucleated cells were present was estimated from reference gene primer amplification. Measured with immunoSEQ multiplex PCR; TCRdb has only the in-frame clones, and not every one. D and trimming come from the DNA, and the V and J calls and clone size come from that table. The repertoire has approximately 130,000 clones, 75% to 80% of them found once; the top ten carry over 7%. This sample is drawn from a study of blood T cell repertoires in COVID-19. Sequenced input: peripheral blood. This clonotype originated in a human donor in a cohort sampled during active COVID-19.

CDR3 nucleotides: TGTGCCAGCACTAACCCCAACACTGAAGCTTTCTTT. It encodes CASTNPNTEAFF. The rearrangement uses TRBV6-5 and TRBJ1-1; the D is unclear. Per germline, CDR1 MNHEY and CDR2 SVGAGI. V was pared by 7 bases and J by 2 bases, with 8 bases between. The CDR3 is 12 amino acids.